This T cell receptor beta chain was obtained from a study of T cell responses to AZD1222 COVID-19 vaccine. Study-wide results and caveats: Females made up more of the donors, who were largely white British, and clonal diversity may have come out too low. Reportedly, nearly half of unique spike TCRs recognized epitopes outside B.1.351/B.1.1.7 mutations. Repertoire sampling happened only post peak T cell response.

CDR1 and CDR2 (germline): SGHTA, FQGNSA. The CDR3 has 18 amino acids. Unmatched junction bases numbered 10, after V lost 1 base and J lost 5 bases. As to this clone: Its matching antigen is unknown.

Method: immunoSEQ multiplex PCR; TCRdb's copy keeps in-frame clones and lacks some. The data contain 85,000 to 90,000 clones, about 90% of them singletons. The specimen comprised peripheral blood, sampled on day 0 of MenACWY control vaccination. The receptor's source is an adult in good health. This chain uses TRBV7-2 with TRBJ2-5; 13 bases are shared with TRBD2. CDR3 in amino acids: CASSLEWTSGGLRETQYF. CDR3 DNA: TGTGCCAGCAGCTTAGAATGGACTAGCGGGGGCCTCCGGGAGACCCAGTACTTC.